The present T cell receptor (beta chain) was sequenced within a study of blood T cell repertoires in COVID-19. About the research overall: Samples representing acute and convalescent COVID-19 were sourced from the United States, Italy and Spain. The cDNA or gDNA used as material had been derived from T cells, B-cell-depleted T cells, or PBMCs.

Per the study methods: Reference gene primer amplification gave nucleated cell count estimates. Data came from immunoSEQ multiplex PCR; TCRdb stores just in-frame clones and leaves some out. That table gives V, J and clone size, and the DNA gave D and trimming. The sample records about 280,000 clones, more than 75% being singletons. This CDR3 region has 12 residues. Unmatched junction bases numbered 2, after V lost 4 bases and J lost 4 bases. CDR1 DFQATT and CDR2 SNEGSKA come from the germline V gene (reference sequence). The material sequenced was peripheral blood. This clonotype was obtained from a man in his forties or fifties with active or convalescent COVID-19. The V and J genes are TRBV20-1 and TRBJ2-5; 8 bases are a match to TRBD1. The CDR3 DNA sequence: TGCAGTGCTATTGACAGGGGAGAGACCCAGTACTTC. Protein product: CSAIDRGETQYF.